This entry features one T cell receptor (beta chain) sequence. Its antigen is unknown. Base qualities are not recorded, but no much larger clone differs from it by a single base. The data were taken from a study of blood T cell repertoires in COVID-19 (dated by TCRdb to the early 2020s). Describing the broader study: Samples covering the acute and convalescent phases of COVID-19 were provided by collaborators in the United States, Italy and Spain. Deeply sampled blood TCRbeta repertoires from subjects exposed to, actively infected with, or recovered from COVID-19 were included in the dataset. The sample metadata nearly always contained a de-identified subject ID, COVID-19 status, age in years and sex. The samples were drawn from two sources: the first 160 participants of the ongoing ImmuneRACE study, and over 1,000 subjects contributed by 6 global collaborators. Where HLA class I and class II types were available, the types were taken from metadata supplied by the sample provider, not from assay-based typing. A freely available public database, intended as a resource for researchers studying the immune response to SARS-CoV-2, is where the repertoires were released. The prospective study material was composed of cDNA or gDNA derived from T cells, B-cell-depleted T cells, or PBMCs.

The immunoSEQ Assay, a bias-controlled multiplex PCR, was used to amplify TCRbeta CDR3 regions from genomic DNA. Per the original workflow: Nucleated cell counts per sample were estimated from amplification of reference gene primers within the assay. To quantify the absolute abundance of each unique TCRbeta CDR3 rearrangement, sequence reads were collapsed and filtered. For each sample, productive Simpson clonality was calculated by taking the square root of Simpson's diversity index across productive rearrangements. TCRdb mirrors the immuneACCESS table, restricted to in-frame sequences. Some clones are absent from its copies; in checked studies, under half trace to an unresolved V gene, and the reason for the others is unknown. The D gene and trimming were derived from the DNA, and the V and J assignments and clone size from that table. Here the sample has some 110,000 clones; roughly 88% occur a single time. Of the sample, around 4.7% falls within the top ten clones.

Each collaborating institution followed its own protocols to collect whole blood in K2EDTA tubes. Collaborator samples were shipped for TCRbeta analysis as frozen whole blood, isolated PBMCs, or DNA extracted from either sample type. Here is what the overall study found, with its caveats: How much clinical and demographic metadata was included differed by source and by participant, and the metadata was provided uncurated.

The source of this sequence is a middle-aged man with acute or convalescent COVID-19. Sequences were obtained from peripheral blood.

The nucleotides read TGTGCCAGCAGCTTGCAGGGGAGGGAATCTGGAAACACCATATATTTT. Translated, this is CASSLQGRESGNTIYF. This chain is built from TRBV5-5 and TRBJ1-3, with a weak D call of TRBD1 (6 bases match). In the germline V gene (reference sequence), CDR1 corresponds to SGHKS and CDR2 to YYEKEE. Measured from the cysteine to the phenylalanine, the CDR3 is 16 residues long. Just CDR3 DNA is preserved here, 48 bases in frame from base 1. At the junction V is shortened by 1 base and J by 1 base, with 12 bases in between.